This TCR beta chain is from a study of shared clonotypes between healthy human individuals (dated by TCRdb to about 2020). With regard to the full study: The cohort comprised two women and a few men aged 18 to 49 years. Blood TCR repertoires of a handful of healthy adults were deeply sequenced to estimate repertoire size and the extent of clonotype sharing between individuals. To increase sequencing depth and limit assay-specific biases, TCR repertoire library preparation and sequencing were carried out by different laboratories using diverse techniques. Leukapheresis yielded between about 0.94 and 9.5 billion PBMCs per donor. Per donor, three plates each were used for CD4 naive and CD4 memory, two for CD8 naive, and one for CD8 memory.

Healthy HIV-negative adults with no recently reported acute infections or vaccinations were included as donors. Every donor was a Caucasian adult residing in Nashville, Tennessee, USA. CD4+ T cells were enriched through magnetic negative selection, after which naive cells were positively selected on CD45RA and the remaining negative fraction served as the memory subset. Blood was obtained by leukapheresis, after which PBMCs were separated by Ficoll-Histopaque density gradient centrifugation and cryopreserved in liquid nitrogen vapor phase. Analytical flow cytometry was used to check the purity and quantity of each magnetically sorted T cell population. Genomic DNA was isolated from every sorted fraction and measured by UV absorbance on a Nanodrop 2000c. On this clone: The antigen this receptor binds is unknown. Base quality data are lacking; no much larger clone is found one base away.

Using the deep immunoSEQ assay, multiplex PCR amplified TCR CDR3 regions from genomic DNA. For each cell subset, the extracted genomic DNA was distributed evenly across all wells of several immunoSEQ 96-well plates, and each plate served as one replicate. For sorted subsets, 150 to 250 ng of genomic DNA, equivalent to some 33,000 T cell genomes, went into each replicate PCR. The purified libraries were quantified using a Qubit 3.0 fluorometer, sized with a Bioanalyzer 2100, and then quantified again using the KAPA Library Quantification kit. Each immunoSEQ 96-well plate was sequenced on its own single-read 150-cycle Illumina NextSeq 550 flow cell. From the authors' description of their analysis: Because the immunoSEQ output held only junctional sequences and lacked quality scores, the filtering could not match the filtering applied to full-length reads. Sequences were annotated with PyIR, a Python wrapper for IgBLAST v1.9, using IMGT germline references to assign V/J genes and CDR3. Reads were filtered out if the reads had weak V/J assignments (E-value above 1e-6), no CDR3, stop codons, out-of-frame junctions, or ambiguous translated residues. V3J clonotypes were defined by identical inferred V gene, J gene, and CDR3 amino acid sequence. To compute the percentage overlap between repertoires, the number of shared unique clonotypes was divided by the size of the smaller repertoire. Repertoire richness was assessed with RTK rarefaction, the Chao1 estimator, and Recon v2.1 estimates of unobserved clonotypes. Generation probabilities for all TCRbeta clonotypes obtained by the gDNA method from four donors were computed using OLGA. The table was pulled from immuneACCESS by TCRdb, which kept in-frame rearrangements only. Such tables lose some clones; where checked, under half of the loss comes from unresolved V genes, and the rest has no known cause. The DNA gave D and trimming, while V, J and clone size come from that table. The sample includes about 1 million clones, with 75% observed a single time. Of the sample, about 1.5% falls within the top ten clones.

What the work shows at the level of the full study, not this receptor alone: About 5% of naive CD4, roughly 3.5% of naive CD8, approximately 2.2% of memory CD4, and approximately 0.4% of memory CD8 clonotypes were shared across several donors. Naive subsets generally had larger estimated clonotype richness than memory subsets did. Pairwise subsampling indicated that sequencing depth was expected to affect the degree of clonotype sharing among donors. Because the study included a small number of donors, the genetic and exposure-history diversity represented was limited. Incomplete sequencing was indicated by rarefaction of sorted-subset datasets, despite the large sequencing depth. Higher generation probabilities were observed for clonotypes shared by all four sorted-subset donors than for non-shared clonotypes. Sampling was restricted to blood, and TCR repertoires in tissue are likely to differ from TCR repertoires in blood.

Sequencing was done on a sample of memory CD4+ T cells sorted from blood. The cell subset or site tag for this specimen amounts to: CD45RA-negative fraction. This receptor was identified in a man aged 18 to 29 in good health.

The nucleotide sequence reads TGTGCCAGCAGTTTCCGGGGAGGGCCCCAGCATTTT. Its coded protein is CASSFRGGPQHF. The chain is encoded by TRBV28 joined to TRBJ1-5; the D gene identity is not certain. The germline V gene yields MDHEN for CDR1 and SYDVKM for CDR2. V and J lose 3 bases and 9 bases, and a span of 9 bases separates them. From its cysteine to its phenylalanine, the CDR3 spans 12 amino acids. The read is trimmed to its CDR3 DNA, 36 bases read in frame from base 1.